Below are 27 T cell receptor beta chains sequenced from a single sample in a study of blood T cell repertoires in COVID-19. TCRdb keeps only in-frame clones here, not all; method: immunoSEQ multiplex PCR. Of about 150,000 clones listed, roughly 85% were seen once; the top ten hold about 1.9%. Sequencing was performed on peripheral blood. The receptor set was obtained from a woman aged 80 or over with acute or convalescent COVID-19.

About this clone itself: The junction departs from the called germline gene at one end, perhaps through a read error. V and J are TRBV6-5 and TRBJ2-1; TRBD1 might be the D (5 bases). This CDR3 spans 12 amino acids. The germline CDR1 and CDR2 sequences are MNHEY and SVGAGI. The CDR3 sequence is CAAGQAPNEQFF. CDR3 sequence (DNA): TGCGCGGCAGGGCAAGCCCCCAATGAGCAGTTCTTC.

This chain connects TRBV19 to TRBJ2-5; 7 nucleotides align to TRBD1. CDR1 LNHDA and CDR2 SQIVND come from the germline V gene (reference sequence). This CDR3 comprises 15 residues. The junction had 8 bases not matched to a gene; V was cut back by 4 bases and J by 3 bases. The CDR3, as DNA: TGTGCCAGTAGTACGGATTCAACAGGGGAAGAGACCCAGTACTTC. Its translation is CASSTDSTGEETQYF.

J is TRBJ2-1 and V is TRBV7-2, with 12 nucleotides matching TRBD2. This CDR3 region has 18 residues. Per the germline V gene, CDR1 is SGHTA and CDR2 is FQGNSA. Trimming removed 1 base from V and 3 bases from J; junction bases left unmatched: 7. The CDR3 nucleotides read TGTGCCAGCAGCTTAGTTGCTAGCGGGGGGGTCTTCTACAATGAGCAGTTCTTC. It codes for CASSLVASGGVFYNEQFF.

This chain links TRBV2 with TRBJ1-2; 7 nucleotides line up with TRBD1. The CDR3 is 13 residues long. Germline values: CDR1 SNHLY, CDR2 FYNNEI. V was clipped by 3 bases and J by 6 bases; unmatched bases: 4. The CDR3 here is CASSEDRKDGYTF. CDR3 sequence (DNA): TGTGCCAGCAGTGAGGACAGGAAGGATGGCTACACCTTC. Supplemented by reference TRBV2 and TRBJ1-2, the full variable domain reads EPEVTQTPSHQVTQMGQEVILRCVPISNHLYFYWYRQILGQKVEFLVSFYNNEISEKSEIFDDQFSVERPDGSNFTLKIRSTKLEDSAMYFCASSEDRKDGYTFGSGTRLTVV.

J is TRBJ1-5 and V is TRBV28; 8 nucleotides agree with TRBD1. V was clipped by 5 bases and J by 1 base; unmatched bases: 4. The length of the CDR3 is 15 residues. The germline CDR1 and CDR2 sequences are MDHEN and SYDVKM. The CDR3 sequence is CASSTRTGSNQPQHF. CDR3 sequence (DNA): TGTGCCAGCAGTACGCGGACAGGGAGCAATCAGCCCCAGCATTTT.

The chain couples TRBV27 to TRBJ1-2; unclear D gene. The germline V gene encodes CDR1 MNHEY and CDR2 SMNVEV (reference sequence). This CDR3 region has 15 residues. V was trimmed by 3 bases and J by 4 bases, leaving 15 bases between them. CDR3 sequence (DNA): TGTGCCAGCAGTTTGTATGCCCAGGCCGCCTATGGCTACACCTTC. Its protein product is CASSLYAQAAYGYTF.

The chain employs TRBV5-5 and TRBJ1-2; unclear D gene. Germline V gene lookup returns CDR1 SGHKS and CDR2 YYEKEE (reference sequence). The CDR3 spans 13 residues. V was pared by 4 bases and J by 1 base, with 8 bases between. The CDR3 bases are TGTGCCAGCAGCCTCCAGGATAACTATGGCTACACCTTC. It yields the protein CASSLQDNYGYTF.

The CDR3 DNA follows: TGTGCCAGCAGTTCCCTCCATTCAGGGGCCGGGGAGCTGTTTTTT. Protein product: CASSSLHSGAGELFF. V is TRBV6-5 and J is TRBJ2-2, with TRBD1 as a possible D gene (6 bases). CDR1 MNHEY and CDR2 SVGAGI come from the germline V gene. V was pared by 4 bases and J by 6 bases, with 15 bases between. The length of the CDR3 is 15 residues.

The chain links TRBV7-8 to TRBJ2-7; possibly TRBD2 for D (7 bases). The CDR3 consists of 15 residues. With 5 bases removed from V and 6 bases from J, the gap between germline ends came to 20 bases. Per the germline V gene, CDR1 is SGHVS and CDR2 is FQNEAQ. The DNA of the CDR3 is TGTGCCAGCAGCCCAGGACAGCTCGGCGGGGGCGAGCAGTACTTC. It translates to CASSPGQLGGGEQYF.

The V and J genes are TRBV15 and TRBJ2-3; 13 positions agree with TRBD2. Looked up from germline, CDR1 is LNHNV and CDR2 is YYDKDF (reference sequence). The V segment lost 5 bases and the J segment 5 bases; nucleotides outside the gene matches: 10. CDR3 length equals 17 residues. For the CDR3, the DNA is TGTGCCACCAGCGGACGGACTAGCGGGGGATCGATAGATACGCAGTATTTT. Residues: CATSGRTSGGSIDTQYF.

J is TRBJ2-2 and V is TRBV7-9; unclear D gene. CDR1 and CDR2 (germline): SEHNR, FQNEAQ (reference sequence). Trimming took 4 bases from V and 0 from J, leaving 12 bases between them. This CDR3 has 16 residues. The CDR3: CASSYLVRPNTGELFF. The CDR3 DNA is TGTGCCAGCAGCTACCTAGTGCGACCGAACACCGGGGAGCTGTTTTTT.

This clone has only one observation. The chain combines TRBV7-6 with TRBJ1-1, with D tentatively TRBD1 (6 bases). V lost 4 bases, J lost 2 bases, and 17 bases lay in between. The CDR3 is 16 amino acids. Germline assignment: CDR1 SGHVS and CDR2 FNYEAQ. As DNA, the CDR3 is TGTGCCAGCAGCTCCTACAGGGACTACATTAACACTGAAGCTTTCTTT. It specifies CASSSYRDYINTEAFF.

This chain uses TRBV5-1 with TRBJ1-2; D is uncertain. Germline V gene data show CDR1 as SGHRS and CDR2 as YFSETQ. Trimming took 4 bases from V and 8 from J, leaving 18 bases between them. The CDR3 covers 14 residues. Written as DNA, the CDR3 is TGCGCCAGCAGCCTACTCTCCGAGGCAACAGGCTACACCTTC. Its protein product is CASSLLSEATGYTF.

The V call is TRBV7-2, the J call TRBJ2-2; 7 nucleotides match TRBD2. Germline loops: CDR1 SGHTA, CDR2 FQGNSA. The CDR3 is 15 residues long. With V trimmed by 1 base and J by 6 bases, 5 bases remained unmatched. The CDR3 spells CASSLVTSDAGELFF. CDR3 nucleotide sequence: TGTGCCAGCAGCTTAGTAACTAGCGACGCCGGGGAGCTGTTTTTT.

Comment on this clone: This same CDR3 is encoded by further DNA sequences in the sample. The chain is built from TRBV7-2 and TRBJ2-3; 10 bases line up with TRBD2. The V and J ends lost 0 bases and 1 base, in that order; junction bases with no gene match: 1. The CDR3 spans 16 residues. Germline CDR1 and CDR2: SGHTA and FQGNSA. The CDR3 coding sequence is TGTGCCAGCAGCTTAGCTGGGACTAGCGGCACAGATACGCAGTATTTT. Translating gives CASSLAGTSGTDTQYF.

The chain is built from TRBV12-3 or TRBV12-4 and TRBJ1-5; 9 nucleotides agree with TRBD1. There are 13 residues in the CDR3. The V and J ends lost 6 bases and 4 bases, in that order; junction bases with no gene match: 1. CDR3 in amino acids: CASSGQGNQPQHF. The CDR3 bases are TGTGCCAGCAGCGGACAGGGGAATCAGCCCCAGCATTTT.

This chain links TRBV11-3 with TRBJ2-1, with 14 bases that match TRBD2. The CDR3 spans 17 residues. J gave up 5 bases and V 5 bases, and 8 bases lay outside the gene matches. Germline V gene sequence: CDR1 SGHNT, CDR2 YENEEA. The CDR3 DNA reads as TGTGCCAGCAGCAAAGGACTAGCGGGAGGAAGGGACAATGAGCAGTTCTTC. Translating gives CASSKGLAGGRDNEQFF.

The genes are TRBV6-5 and TRBJ2-7, with 8 bases aligning to TRBD2. V shed 8 bases and J 0 bases; nucleotides not matched to a gene: 9. This CDR3 has 15 residues. Germline V lookup: CDR1 MNHEY, CDR2 SVGAGI. The CDR3 DNA follows: TGTGCCAGCGGACTCCGGGGGGGTAGCTCCTACGAGCAGTACTTC. Its protein is CASGLRGGSSYEQYF.

The chain recombines TRBV2 with TRBJ1-1, with D maybe TRBD1 (5 bases). The CDR3 spans 17 residues. Per germline, CDR1 SNHLY and CDR2 FYNNEI. Trimming removed 3 bases at V and 1 base at J, with 18 bases between. In nucleotides, the CDR3 is TGTGCCAGCAGTGAGTTCGGGGGAGGCTGGGGGAACACTGAAGCTTTCTTT. Translated, it gives CASSEFGGGWGNTEAFF.

The gene calls are TRBV29-1 and TRBJ1-2, with 8 bases lining up with TRBD1. Germline V lookup: CDR1 SQVTM, CDR2 ANQGSEA. V trimming: 7 bases; J trimming: 4 bases; junction bases outside the gene matches: 2. This CDR3 has 11 residues. The CDR3, as DNA: TGCAGCGCAGGACAGGGCTATGGCTACACCTTC. Translation: CSAGQGYGYTF.

The chain has TRBV11-2 and TRBJ2-3, with D uncertain. Trimming took 1 base from V and 6 from J, leaving 11 bases between them. The CDR3 runs 14 residues. CDR1 and CDR2 (germline): SGHAT, FQNNGV. CDR3 nucleotides: TGTGCCAGCAGCTTAGGCCTATCATGGGATACGCAGTATTTT. Its protein is CASSLGLSWDTQYF.

Points on this clone: This sequence may be a read error, since a much larger clone differs from it by one base. This chain joins TRBV19 and TRBJ1-1; 7 bases agree with TRBD1. The CDR3 loop spans 13 amino acids. CDR1 is LNHDA and CDR2 is SQIVND in the germline V gene (reference sequence). V shed 4 bases and J 1 base; nucleotides not matched to a gene: 0. CDR3 sequence reads: CASSRQGNTEAFF. CDR3 bases: TGTGCCAGTAGTAGACAGGGGAACACTGAAGCTTTCTTT.

This clone occurred once. V gene TRBV9 combines with J gene TRBJ2-1, with a tentative D call TRBD2 (6 bases). The CDR3 runs to 15 residues. The ends were cut back, 0 bases at V and 4 bases at J, with 11 bases in the middle. Germline assignment: CDR1 SGDLS and CDR2 YYNGEE. CDR3: CASSVGFAGYNEQFF. DNA for the CDR3: TGTGCCAGCAGCGTAGGTTTCGCGGGATACAATGAGCAGTTCTTC.

This chain uses TRBV19 with TRBJ1-1, with 7 bases aligning to TRBD1. This CDR3 region has 12 residues. CDR1 and CDR2 from the germline V gene are LNHDA and SQIVND (reference sequence). Losses at the gene ends were 5 bases for V and 9 bases for J; bases not matched to a gene: 6. CDR3 nucleotides: TGTGCCAGTAGTGCCGGGACAGAAAAAGCTTTCTTT. Translation gives CASSAGTEKAFF.

The rearrangement uses TRBV7-2 and TRBJ2-5; 11 nucleotides align to TRBD2. CDR1 SGHTA and CDR2 FQGNSA come from the germline V gene. V shed 1 base, J shed 4 bases, and the junction held 5 bases outside the gene matches. The CDR3 length is 16 residues. The CDR3 nucleotides are TGTGCCAGCAGCTTAGGGGTTAGCGGGGGGGCAGAGACCCAGTACTTC. Translating gives CASSLGVSGGAETQYF.

The chain joins TRBV5-4 to TRBJ2-3; D gene ambiguous. The CDR3 sequence is 14 residues long. The V and J ends lost 6 bases and 1 base respectively, with 12 bases between them. The germline V gene encodes CDR1 SGHNT and CDR2 YYREEE (reference sequence). The CDR3: CASTTRIGTDTQYF. The DNA for the CDR3 is TGTGCCAGCACCACCCGAATAGGCACAGATACGCAGTATTTT.

V usage is TRBV10-3 and J usage is TRBJ2-7, with TRBD2 identical over 10 bases. Trimming removed 6 bases from V and 4 bases from J; junction bases left unmatched: 6. This CDR3 has 14 residues. Germline values: CDR1 ENHRY, CDR2 SYGVKD. The CDR3: CAIRASGGAYEQYF. The CDR3 DNA sequence: TGTGCCATCAGAGCAAGCGGGGGGGCTTACGAGCAGTACTTC.